The next 15 T cell receptor beta chains were all read from a single sample in a study of blood T cell repertoires in COVID-19. Method: immunoSEQ multiplex PCR; TCRdb's copy keeps in-frame clones and lacks some. Among 90,000 to 100,000 clones, around 82% were seen once, and the ten largest hold roughly 11%. Sequenced material: peripheral blood. Source of these receptors: a man in his sixties or seventies with active or convalescent COVID-19.

The CDR3, as DNA: TGTGCCAGCACGGGTGGAAACACCATATATTTT. It encodes CASTGGNTIYF. The J gene is TRBJ1-3, the V gene TRBV6-5; D is unclear. The CDR3 consists of 11 residues. Germline CDR1 is MNHEY and CDR2 is SVGAGI. The ends were cut back, 7 bases at V and 3 bases at J, with 4 bases in the middle.

This clone turned up a few times. The J gene is TRBJ2-7, the V gene TRBV29-1; tentative D call: TRBD2 (5 bases). Germline values: CDR1 SQVTM, CDR2 ANQGSEA. The CDR3 is made up of 14 amino acids. Trimming cost V 0 bases and J 0 bases, with 9 bases left between them. The CDR3, as DNA: TGCAGCGTTGAAGATCTAGGGAGCTCCTACGAGCAGTACTTC. It translates to CSVEDLGSSYEQYF.

This sequence joins TRBV11-3 and TRBJ2-3; 8 bases fit TRBD2. CDR1 SGHNT and CDR2 YENEEA come from the germline V gene. The CDR3 is made up of 15 amino acids. The trim removed 5 bases at V and 4 bases at J, leaving 8 bases unmatched. The CDR3 bases are TGTGCCAGCAGCCAGTGGGGACTAGTGTCAGATACGCAGTATTTT. It is translated as CASSQWGLVSDTQYF.

The chain recombines TRBV6-2 or TRBV6-3 with TRBJ2-1, with a possible D match to TRBD2 (6 bases). This CDR3 is 17 amino acids long. V was pared by 5 bases and J by 3 bases, with 20 bases between. Germline assignment: CDR1 MNHEY and CDR2 SVGEGT. The CDR3 is CASSEAEDYYYYNEQFF. Written as DNA, the CDR3 is TGTGCCAGCAGTGAGGCAGAGGACTACTACTACTACAATGAGCAGTTCTTC.

The chain links TRBV7-6 to TRBJ2-7; D is perhaps TRBD1 (6 bases). Trimming took 6 bases from V and 2 from J, leaving 17 bases between them. Germline CDR1 is SGHVS and CDR2 is FNYEAQ. This CDR3 spans 15 amino acids. CDR3 in DNA: TGTGCCAGCAGTCCGGGTTCCGGACAGCCCTACGAGCAGTACTTC. This translates into CASSPGSGQPYEQYF.

This clone was seen once. The chain joins TRBV7-8 to TRBJ2-7, with D possibly TRBD1 on 5 matching bases. This CDR3 contains 15 residues. Germline V gene sequence: CDR1 SGHVS, CDR2 FQNEAQ. The ends were cut back, 1 base at V and 7 bases at J, with 17 bases in the middle. In nucleotides, the CDR3 is TGTGCCAGCAGCTTAGATGTAGGGGCTATAGGGGAGCAGTACTTC. It yields the protein CASSLDVGAIGEQYF.

The V call is TRBV18, the J call TRBJ1-4; D ambiguous. Per germline, CDR1 KGHSH and CDR2 LQKENI. The CDR3 is 16 amino acids. The V and J ends lost 5 bases and 3 bases respectively, with 16 bases between them. The DNA of the CDR3 is TGTGCCAGCTCAGTTGACCCCAGGTCTGCTAATGAAAAACTGTTTTTT. Residues: CASSVDPRSANEKLFF. The full variable domain, completed using reference TRBV18 and TRBJ1-4, is NAGVMQNPRHLVRRRGQEARLRCSPMKGHSHVYWYRQLPEEGLKFMVYLQKENIIDESGMPKERFSAEFPKEGPSILRIQQVVRGDSAAYFCASSVDPRSANEKLFFGSGTQLSVL.

The chain recombines TRBV10-3 with TRBJ1-1; possibly TRBD1 for D (5 bases). CDR1 and CDR2 (germline): ENHRY, SYGVKD. V was shortened by 8 bases and J by 6 bases, with 13 bases between the two germline ends. The length of the CDR3 is 12 residues. The CDR3 DNA sequence: TGTGCCATCTCCCCGGGGGGGGCTGAAGCTTTCTTT. Protein product: CAISPGGAEAFF.

The rearrangement uses TRBV9 and TRBJ1-2, with a possible D match to TRBD1 (5 bases). CDR1 and CDR2 from the germline V gene are SGDLS and YYNGEE. The CDR3 spans 15 residues. Trimming took 1 base from V and 5 from J, leaving 15 bases between them. The chain's CDR3 is CASSVTPQGNYGYTF. CDR3 nucleotide sequence: TGTGCCAGCAGCGTAACGCCTCAGGGTAATTATGGCTACACCTTC.

The chain is built from TRBV4-1 and TRBJ2-2, with TRBD1 identical over 9 bases. Germline CDR1 is MGHRA and CDR2 is YSYEKL. CDR3 length: 15 residues. V shed 4 bases, J shed 7 bases, and the junction held 7 bases outside the gene matches. CDR3 in DNA: TGCGCCAGCAGCCGCCGGGACAGGGTAAACGGGGAGCTGTTTTTT. Protein: CASSRRDRVNGELFF.

The CDR3: CASSPLADRSEQFF. CDR3 nucleotides: TGTGCCAGCAGCCCCCTAGCGGACCGCAGTGAGCAGTTCTTC. The rearrangement links TRBV3-1 (or the pseudogene TRBV3-2) to TRBJ2-1, with 7 bases aligning to TRBD2. From germline, CDR1 is LGHDT and CDR2 YNNKEL (reference sequence). V lost 4 bases to trimming and J lost 9 bases; unmatched junction nucleotides: 9. The CDR3 covers 14 residues.

This clone has only one observation. This chain uses TRBV28 with TRBJ2-3; 9 bases are a match to TRBD1. V shed 5 bases, J shed 3 bases, and the junction held 6 bases outside the gene matches. Germline-derived CDR1 and CDR2 are MDHEN and SYDVKM. The CDR3 contains 15 residues. DNA for the CDR3: TGTGCCAGCAGTACTCCGGGACAGGGTACAGATACGCAGTATTTT. Translating gives CASSTPGQGTDTQYF.

The rearrangement joins TRBV6-5 to TRBJ2-5; 7 bases align to TRBD2. The CDR3 covers 15 residues. J was trimmed by 3 bases and V by 0 bases; bases with no gene match: 4. Germline V gene lookup returns CDR1 MNHEY and CDR2 SVGAGI. The CDR3: CASSYSGLAEETQYF. The CDR3 coding sequence is TGTGCCAGCAGTTACTCTGGGCTAGCGGAAGAGACCCAGTACTTC.

The chain couples TRBV12-3 or TRBV12-4 to TRBJ1-1; D is ambiguous. The CDR3 has 12 amino acids. Trimming left V 5 bases short and J 5 bases short, with 9 bases between. CDR3 amino acids: CASSRAGTEAFF. The CDR3, as DNA: TGTGCCAGCAGTCGGGCGGGAACTGAAGCTTTCTTT.

Here the CDR3 reads CASSHRLEGYYGYTF. CDR3 DNA sequence: TGTGCCAGCAGCCACCGATTGGAGGGGTACTATGGCTACACCTTC. The chain couples TRBV5-4 to TRBJ1-2, with D tentatively TRBD1 (5 bases). The CDR3 covers 15 residues. CDR1 is SGHNT, CDR2 YYREEE, per germline (reference sequence). V lost 4 bases, J lost 3 bases, and 16 bases lay in between.